Listed below are T cell receptor beta chains from one sample, sequenced in a study of cytomegalovirus exposure and HLA in healthy donors. The table came from immunoSEQ multiplex PCR; TCRdb's copy has only in-frame clones and leaves some out. The sample shows some 150,000 clones, over 75% of them seen only once. Sequencing was performed on PBMCs. The source of these receptors is a man aged 25 to 45 in good health and CMV-seropositive. Both conserved end residues are part of each CDR3. Each record gives: D gene, clone size, V gene, J gene, CDR3 protein, CDR3 DNA. A D gene is named only where the DNA matches it firmly. Clone size is stated in some rows and not others, as once, few, many or a class when expanded.

d_gene: TRBD1; abundance: -; v_gene: TRBV6-5; j_gene: TRBJ1-3; CDR3aa: CASQGQPYSGNTIYF; CDR3nt: TGTGCCAGTCAGGGACAGCCGTACTCTGGAAACACCATATATTTT
d_gene: -; abundance: -; v_gene: TRBV28; j_gene: TRBJ1-2; CDR3aa: CASSSPLVSRTAGYTF; CDR3nt: TGTGCCAGCAGTTCACCCCTGGTATCCCGAACAGCTGGCTACACCTTC
d_gene: -; abundance: -; v_gene: TRBV2; j_gene: TRBJ2-3; CDR3aa: CASSGPTDTQYF; CDR3nt: TGTGCCAGCAGCGGTCCCACAGATACGCAGTATTTT
d_gene: TRBD1; abundance: -; v_gene: TRBV11-2; j_gene: TRBJ2-7; CDR3aa: CASSSTGVGWSYEQYF; CDR3nt: TGTGCCAGCAGTTCGACAGGGGTCGGGTGGTCCTACGAGCAGTACTTC
d_gene: TRBD2; abundance: -; v_gene: TRBV6-1; j_gene: TRBJ2-5; CDR3aa: CATGLDPREQYF; CDR3nt: TGTGCCACGGGACTAGACCCCCGAGAGCAGTACTTC
d_gene: -; abundance: -; v_gene: TRBV11-3; j_gene: TRBJ1-1; CDR3aa: CASSFFLGSEAFF; CDR3nt: TGTGCCAGCAGCTTTTTCCTTGGCTCTGAAGCTTTCTTT
d_gene: TRBD2; abundance: -; v_gene: TRBV6-5; j_gene: TRBJ2-7; CDR3aa: CASSPPLVAGSEQYF; CDR3nt: TGTGCCAGCAGCCCTCCCTTGGTAGCGGGAAGCGAGCAGTACTTC
d_gene: -; abundance: -; v_gene: TRBV6-5; j_gene: TRBJ2-6; CDR3aa: CATDLSSGANGLTF; CDR3nt: TGTGCCACCGATCTAAGCTCTGGGGCCAACGGCCTGACTTTC
d_gene: -; abundance: -; v_gene: TRBV5-6; j_gene: TRBJ1-1; CDR3aa: CASSYRVTEAFF; CDR3nt: TGTGCCAGCAGCTACAGGGTGACTGAAGCTTTCTTT
d_gene: -; abundance: -; v_gene: TRBV30; j_gene: TRBJ2-1; CDR3aa: CAWGGETVEQFF; CDR3nt: TGTGCCTGGGGCGGGGAAACCGTTGAGCAGTTCTTC
d_gene: -; abundance: few; v_gene: TRBV7-9; j_gene: TRBJ1-4; CDR3aa: CASSLTLGGGDEKLFF; CDR3nt: TGTGCCAGCAGTTTAACACTGGGGGGGGGCGATGAAAAACTGTTTTTT
d_gene: TRBD1; abundance: -; v_gene: TRBV2; j_gene: TRBJ2-5; CDR3aa: CASSTLGGLLETQYF; CDR3nt: TGTGCCAGCAGTACCCTAGGGGGCCTATTGGAGACCCAGTACTTC
d_gene: -; abundance: -; v_gene: TRBV4-3; j_gene: TRBJ2-7; CDR3aa: CASSQGPTDTYEQYF; CDR3nt: TGCGCCAGCAGCCAAGGTCCGACAGATACCTACGAGCAGTACTTC
d_gene: -; abundance: once; v_gene: TRBV7-9; j_gene: TRBJ2-7; CDR3aa: CASTSSGTLLREQYF; CDR3nt: TGTGCCAGCACCAGTTCCGGGACACTACTTAGGGAGCAGTACTTC
d_gene: TRBD2; abundance: -; v_gene: TRBV4-3; j_gene: TRBJ2-3; CDR3aa: CASSHGGVDTQYF; CDR3nt: TGCGCCAGCAGCCACGGGGGGGTAGATACGCAGTATTTT
d_gene: -; abundance: few; v_gene: TRBV9; j_gene: TRBJ1-2; CDR3aa: CASSVGMGALIVDGYTF; CDR3nt: TGTGCCAGCAGCGTAGGAATGGGGGCGCTGATAGTTGATGGCTACACCTTC
d_gene: -; abundance: -; v_gene: TRBV2; j_gene: TRBJ2-5; CDR3aa: CASRRIQRSQETQYF; CDR3nt: TGTGCCAGCAGGAGGATACAGCGGTCACAAGAGACCCAGTACTTC
d_gene: TRBD2; abundance: -; v_gene: TRBV10-1; j_gene: TRBJ2-5; CDR3aa: CASSEGLAGGQETQYF; CDR3nt: TGCGCCAGCAGTGAAGGACTAGCGGGGGGGCAGGAGACCCAGTACTTC